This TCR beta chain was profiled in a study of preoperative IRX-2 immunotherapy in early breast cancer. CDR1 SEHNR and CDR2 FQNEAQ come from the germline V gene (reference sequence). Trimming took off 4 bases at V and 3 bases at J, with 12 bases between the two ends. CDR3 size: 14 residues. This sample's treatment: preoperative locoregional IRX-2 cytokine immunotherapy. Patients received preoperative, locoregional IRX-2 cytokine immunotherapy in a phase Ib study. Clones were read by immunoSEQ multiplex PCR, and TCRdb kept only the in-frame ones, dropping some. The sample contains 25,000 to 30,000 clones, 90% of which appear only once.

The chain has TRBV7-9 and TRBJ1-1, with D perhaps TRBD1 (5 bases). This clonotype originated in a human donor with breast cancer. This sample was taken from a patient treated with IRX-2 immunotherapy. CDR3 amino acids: CASSYEGSHTEAFF. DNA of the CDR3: TGTGCCAGCAGCTATGAGGGGTCGCACACTGAAGCTTTCTTT.